This is a list of T cell receptor beta chains from one sample in a study of control samples from healthy donors and cancer patients. Sequenced by immunoSEQ multiplex PCR; TCRdb stores in-frame clones only, minus some. The sample yields 130,000 or so clones, 75% to 95% seen once. The specimen sequenced was blood. Receptor source: a man aged 18 to 29 in good health. The CDR3 runs from the conserved cysteine through the conserved F or W. A D gene is named only where the DNA matches it firmly. Rows may omit the clone size; those that give it use once, few, many or a size class.

D	V	size	J	DNA	CDR3
TRBD1	TRBV6-2/TRBV6-3	.	TRBJ2-5	TGTGCCAGCAGTTACCGCCAGGGGGCCGCCGGGGAGACCCAGTACTTC	CASSYRQGAAGETQYF
.	TRBV7-2	.	TRBJ1-1	TGTGCCAGCAGCTATGGGGTCACCGTCGGCACTGAAGCTTTCTTT	CASSYGVTVGTEAFF
.	TRBV5-6	.	TRBJ1-2	TGTGCCAGCAGCTTGAACACCTATGGCTACACCTTC	CASSLNTYGYTF
.	TRBV5-6	.	TRBJ1-2	TGTGCCAGCAGCTTGTTAGCCGGGGACTACACCTTC	CASSLLAGDYTF
.	TRBV7-9	.	TRBJ2-3	TGTGCCACCCGCCCCGGGCGGGGCCCGGGGACAGATACGCAGTATTTT	CATRPGRGPGTDTQYF
.	TRBV5-1	.	TRBJ1-3	TGCGCCAGCAGCTCCGGTGGGCAGGCTGGAAACACCATATATTTT	CASSSGGQAGNTIYF
.	TRBV18	.	TRBJ2-5	TGTGCCAGCTCACCTTACAGGACTGAGACCCAGTACTTC	CASSPYRTETQYF
TRBD1	TRBV6-6	few	TRBJ1-2	TGTGCCAGCAGTTACTCGGGACAGTCTAACTATGGCTACACCTTC	CASSYSGQSNYGYTF
.	TRBV13	.	TRBJ2-4	TGTGCCAGCAGCTTAGGTGGCAGCCACCTAGCCAAAAACATTCAGTACTTC	CASSLGGSHLAKNIQYF
.	TRBV5-4	.	TRBJ1-2	TGTGCCAGCAGCCCTATGACAGCTAACTATGGCTACACCTTC	CASSPMTANYGYTF
.	TRBV7-2	.	TRBJ1-1	TGTGCCAGCAGCTTAGCAGGTCGGGGGGGGAGTGAAGCTTTCTTT	CASSLAGRGGSEAFF
.	TRBV25-1	.	TRBJ2-7	TGTGCCAGCTTGGGGGACTCCTACGAGCAGTACTTC	CASLGDSYEQYF
.	TRBV9	once	TRBJ2-1	TGTGCCAGCAGCGTAGGGGGTATTGGAGAGCAGTTCTTC	CASSVGGIGEQFF
.	TRBV12-5	.	TRBJ1-2	TGTGCTAGTGGCACCACCTCGACAGGCTATGGCTACACCTTC	CASGTTSTGYGYTF
.	TRBV11-1	once	TRBJ2-4	TGTGCCAGCAGCTTATCGGCAGCAAACATTCAGTACTTC	CASSLSAANIQYF
.	TRBV5-1	.	TRBJ1-1	TGCGCCAGCAGCTTGGGCGGGGGGAACACTGAAGCTTTCTTT	CASSLGGGNTEAFF
.	TRBV10-3	.	TRBJ2-7	TGTGCCATCAGTGAGCTCGGAGTGTTGGGTTACGAGCAGTACTTC	CAISELGVLGYEQYF
TRBD1	TRBV7-8	.	TRBJ1-3	TGTGCCAGCAGCTTAGGACAGGGTACACTCTTAAGGGGCCCTAATTCTGGAAACACCATATATTTT	CASSLGQGTLLRGPNSGNTIYF
.	TRBV7-2	once	TRBJ2-4	TGTGCCAGCAGCATTACTGCGGGACAGTCGAAAAACATTCAGTACTTC	CASSITAGQSKNIQYF
.	TRBV5-1	.	TRBJ1-2	TGCGCCAGCAGCCCAGATATGGATTTCCTCTATGGCTACACCTTC	CASSPDMDFLYGYTF
.	TRBV4-2	.	TRBJ2-2	TGTGCCAGCAGCCAAGGGGGCGGTCCATTCACCGGGGAGCTGTTTTTT	CASSQGGGPFTGELFF
.	TRBV7-9	.	TRBJ1-6	TGTGCCAGCAGCTTTGGGGCGGTCGATTCACCCCTCCACTTT	CASSFGAVDSPLHF
TRBD1	TRBV3-1/TRBV3-2	.	TRBJ1-4	TGTGCCAGCAGCCAAGATTTTCGGGTCAGGGGGACAGTTGAAAAACTGTTTTTT	CASSQDFRVRGTVEKLFF
.	TRBV2	few	TRBJ1-1	TGTGCCAGCAGAGGACAGATCATGGACACTGAAGCTTTCTTT	CASRGQIMDTEAFF
.	TRBV27	once	TRBJ1-2	TGTGCCAGCAGCGAAGCTGGACCCTTAAACTATGGCTACACCTTC	CASSEAGPLNYGYTF
.	TRBV6-2/TRBV6-3	.	TRBJ2-1	TGTGCCAGCAGTTTGTCGTTCTACAATGAGCAGTTCTTC	CASSLSFYNEQFF
TRBD1	TRBV5-5	.	TRBJ1-4	TGTGCCAGCAGCCCGCGGACAGGGGTCGGGGAAAAACTGTTTTTT	CASSPRTGVGEKLFF
.	TRBV7-6	once	TRBJ1-5	TGTGCCAGCAGCTCAGACAGGAATCAGCCCCAGCATTTT	CASSSDRNQPQHF
.	TRBV18	.	TRBJ2-5	TGTGCCAGCTCCCCACGTGGGGTAGCCATTCAAGAGACCCAGTACTTC	CASSPRGVAIQETQYF
.	TRBV6-6	.	TRBJ1-1	TGTGCCAGCAGTGGGCGACGGGACACACGCCAAGCTTTCTTT	CASSGRRDTRQAFF
TRBD1	TRBV25-1	.	TRBJ2-3	TGTGCCAGCCTTCCAGGGGGCTACACAGATACGCAGTATTTT	CASLPGGYTDTQYF
.	TRBV2	.	TRBJ2-3	TGTGCCAGCAGTGTGCGGGGGCCTAGCACAGATACGCAGTATTTT	CASSVRGPSTDTQYF
TRBD2	TRBV7-9	.	TRBJ2-7	TGTGCCAGCAGCTTAGCCAGCGGGGGAGGTGAGCAGTACTTC	CASSLASGGGEQYF
.	TRBV18	.	TRBJ2-2	TGTGCCAGCTCACCGAGGCAGGGAAACACCGGGGAGCTGTTTTTT	CASSPRQGNTGELFF
TRBD2	TRBV13	.	TRBJ2-1	TGTGCCAGCAGCTTCCGGGACTACTACAATGAGCAGTTCTTC	CASSFRDYYNEQFF
.	TRBV5-5	once	TRBJ1-5	TGTGCCAGCAGCTCTTGGGGGGGCCAGCCCCAGCATTTT	CASSSWGGQPQHF
TRBD1	TRBV5-6	.	TRBJ2-2	TGTGCCAGCAGCTTGGGGACAGGACCGAACACCGGGGAGCTGTTTTTT	CASSLGTGPNTGELFF
.	TRBV6-5	few	TRBJ1-1	TGTGCCAGCAGTTACGCAGGGAACACTGAAGCTTTCTTT	CASSYAGNTEAFF
TRBD1	TRBV5-1	once	TRBJ1-1	TGCGCCAGCAGCAGATGGACAGGGGTGAACACTGAAGCTTTCTTT	CASSRWTGVNTEAFF
TRBD1	TRBV6-4	.	TRBJ2-1	TGTGCCAGCAGTGATACACAGGGGATCAATGAGCAGTTCTTC	CASSDTQGINEQFF